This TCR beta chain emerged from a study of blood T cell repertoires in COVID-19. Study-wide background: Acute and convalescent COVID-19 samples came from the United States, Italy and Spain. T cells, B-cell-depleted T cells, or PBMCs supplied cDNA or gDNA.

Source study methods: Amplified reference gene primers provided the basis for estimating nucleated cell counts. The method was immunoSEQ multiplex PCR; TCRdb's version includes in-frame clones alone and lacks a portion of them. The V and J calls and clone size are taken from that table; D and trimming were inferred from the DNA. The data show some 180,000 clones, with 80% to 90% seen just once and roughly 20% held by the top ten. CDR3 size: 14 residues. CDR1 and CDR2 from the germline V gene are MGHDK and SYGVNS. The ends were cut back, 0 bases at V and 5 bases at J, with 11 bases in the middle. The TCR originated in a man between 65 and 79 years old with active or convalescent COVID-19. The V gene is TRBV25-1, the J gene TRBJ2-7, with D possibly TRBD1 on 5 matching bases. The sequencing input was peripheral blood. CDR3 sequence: CASSEYGHQNEQYF. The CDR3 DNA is TGTGCCAGCAGTGAATATGGACATCAGAACGAGCAGTACTTC.